This T cell receptor (beta chain) was retrieved from a study of blood T cell repertoires in COVID-19. The CDR3 is 16 residues long. V dropped 6 bases and J dropped 4; count of bases not matched to a gene: 7. Germline V gene sequence: CDR1 SGHTA, CDR2 FQGNSA. Here immunoSEQ multiplex PCR was the method, and the copy in TCRdb shows in-frame clones only, minus some. The sample consists of 400,000 to 550,000 clones, nearly 90% of them appearing once. The chain recombines TRBV7-2 with TRBJ2-3; TRBD2 matches at 13 bases. The sequence was collected from a woman younger than 35 with acute COVID-19. The specimen was PBMCs or T cells enriched from blood (not recorded which). The CDR3 DNA sequence: TGTGCCAGCAGACAAACTAGCGGGAGGGCGGCAGATACGCAGTATTTT. Its protein product is CASRQTSGRAADTQYF.